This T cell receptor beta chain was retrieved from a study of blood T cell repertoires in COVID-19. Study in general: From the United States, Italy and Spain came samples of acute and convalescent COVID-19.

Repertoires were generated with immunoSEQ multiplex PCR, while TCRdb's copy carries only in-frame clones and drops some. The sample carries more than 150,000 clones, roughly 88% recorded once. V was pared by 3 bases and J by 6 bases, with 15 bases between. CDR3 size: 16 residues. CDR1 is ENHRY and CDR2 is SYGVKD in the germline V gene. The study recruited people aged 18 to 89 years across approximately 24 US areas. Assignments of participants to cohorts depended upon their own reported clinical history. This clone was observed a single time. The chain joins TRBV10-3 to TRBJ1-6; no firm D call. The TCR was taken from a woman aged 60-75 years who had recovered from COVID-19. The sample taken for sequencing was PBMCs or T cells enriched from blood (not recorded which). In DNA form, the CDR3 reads TGTGCCATCAGTGACTCCGCGGGCAACACTAATTCACCCCTCCACTTT. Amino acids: CAISDSAGNTNSPLHF.